The 13 T cell receptor beta chains in this list originate from one sample, sequenced in a study of human T cells and chemical hapten exposure. TCRdb reprocessed the RACE reads with MiXCR, giving one entry per CDR3 protein. The sample holds around 200,000 distinct CDR3 sequences, around 30% seen once. Sample time point: pre-sensitization, week 0. Sample treatment: therapeutic diphenylcyclopropenone sensitization with weekly scalp DPC. This specimen was whole blood, taken in connection with sensitization to the hapten diphenylcyclopropenone (DPC). The receptors derive from a woman aged 25 to 45 with alopecia areata. Some clones in this sample may be carry-over from other donors' samples.

The chain uses TRBV4-3 and TRBJ2-3, with D tentatively TRBD1 (7 bases). V lost 0 bases, J lost 6 bases, and 16 bases lay in between. This CDR3 comprises 16 residues. Germline assignment: CDR1 LGHNA and CDR2 YSLEER. This CDR3 is CASSQDPGPGGDTQYF. CDR3 sequence (DNA): TGCGCCAGCAGCCAAGATCCCGGCCCAGGGGGGGATACGCAGTATTTT.

This CDR3 reads CASSPIPGQGVLNTEAFF. In DNA form, the CDR3 reads TGCGCCAGCAGCCCCATACCGGGACAGGGGGTCTTGAACACTGAAGCTTTCTTT. The chain combines TRBV5-1 with TRBJ1-1; 11 positions agree with TRBD1. The CDR3 is made up of 18 amino acids. Germline V CDR1 and CDR2: SGHRS, YFSETQ. V dropped 4 bases and J dropped 0; count of bases not matched to a gene: 11.

This clonotype was counted many times. The chain has TRBV5-1 and TRBJ2-1; 7 nucleotides match TRBD2. The ends lost 3 bases at V and 7 bases at J; junction bases unmatched: 10. Per the germline V gene, CDR1 is SGHRS and CDR2 is YFSETQ. The CDR3 is 15 amino acids. The CDR3 DNA follows: TGCGCCAGCAGCTCGTTGGGGGGGAGCAATAATGAGCAGTTCTTC. It yields the protein CASSSLGGSNNEQFF.

The sample holds many counts of this clonotype. The chain uses TRBV2 and TRBJ1-3; perhaps TRBD1 as D (5 bases). The germline V gene has CDR1 SNHLY and CDR2 FYNNEI. CDR3 size: 14 residues. Trimming left V 6 bases short and J 3 bases short, with 12 bases between. CDR3 bases: TGTGCCAGCAGGGAGGGGCATGGTGGAAACACCATATATTTT. It yields the protein CASREGHGGNTIYF.

This clonotype was seen just once. This chain uses TRBV29-1 with TRBJ2-5; D is unclear. V lost 4 bases and J lost 2, with 8 bases in between. Germline CDR1 is SQVTM and CDR2 is ANQGSEA. The CDR3 length is 12 residues. The CDR3 DNA follows: TGCAGCGTTGTAGTGCTACAAGAGACCCAGTACTTC. Its translation: CSVVVLQETQYF.

The chain couples TRBV6-5 to TRBJ2-3, with 7 bases identical to TRBD2. The CDR3 has 15 residues. Per the germline V gene, CDR1 is MNHEY and CDR2 is SVGAGI. The trim removed 3 bases at V and 4 bases at J, leaving 7 bases unmatched. CDR3 sequence: CASSYQAGVADTQYF. The CDR3 DNA sequence: TGTGCCAGCAGTTATCAGGCGGGGGTGGCAGATACGCAGTATTTT.

The chain carries TRBV18 and TRBJ2-1, with TRBD2 as a possible D gene (5 bases). The CDR3 totals 17 residues. Trimming took off 3 bases at V and 6 bases at J, with 21 bases between the two ends. The V gene's germline CDR1 is KGHSH and CDR2 LQKENI. CDR3 DNA sequence: TGTGCCAGCTCACCGATAGAGCGGAGATCGGGCCTCAATGAGCAGTTCTTC. It specifies CASSPIERRSGLNEQFF.

This clonotype was seen a handful of times. The chain employs TRBV3-1 and TRBJ1-2, with D possibly TRBD1 on 5 matching bases. The length of the CDR3 is 16 residues. The ends were cut back, 0 bases at V and 4 bases at J, with 15 bases in the middle. Germline CDR1 is LGHDT and CDR2 is YNNKEL (reference sequence). CDR3 residues: CASSQDIWGRIYGYTF. CDR3 coding DNA: TGTGCCAGCAGCCAAGATATCTGGGGCAGGATCTATGGCTACACCTTC. The full variable domain, with the rest looked up from reference TRBV3-1 and TRBJ1-2, is DTAVSQTPKYLVTQMGNDKSIKCEQNLGHDTMYWYKQDSKKFLKIMFSYNNKELIINETVPNRFSPKSPDKAHLNLHINSLELGDSAVYFCASSQDIWGRIYGYTFGSGTRLTVV.

The chain recombines TRBV29-1 with TRBJ2-3; 8 bases line up with TRBD1. With V trimmed by 7 bases and J by 2 bases, 5 bases remained unmatched. Germline lookup yields CDR1 SQVTM and CDR2 ANQGSEA. The CDR3 loop spans 13 amino acids. For the CDR3, the DNA is TGCAGCGCTATGACAGGGGTCACAGATACGCAGTATTTT. It codes for CSAMTGVTDTQYF.

This clonotype was seen only a few times. V usage is TRBV7-8 and J usage is TRBJ2-5; D is undetermined. The germline CDR1 and CDR2 sequences are SGHVS and FQNEAQ. V was clipped by 1 base and J by 2 bases, with 11 bases between them. The CDR3 is 15 residues long. The CDR3 DNA reads TGTGCCAGCAGCTTAGGCCGACACTCACAAGAGACCCAGTACTTC. This gives the protein CASSLGRHSQETQYF. Looking up the rest from reference TRBV7-8 and TRBJ2-5 gives the full variable domain: GAGVSQSPRYKVAKRGQDVALRCDPISGHVSLFWYQQALGQGPEFLTYFQNEAQLDKSGLPSDRFFAERPEGSVSTLKIQRTQQEDSAVYLCASSLGRHSQETQYFGPGTRLLVL.

The V and J genes are TRBV9 and TRBJ1-3; D might be TRBD1 (6 bases). CDR3 length: 16 residues. V lost 0 bases and J 0 bases, leaving 10 bases between the germline ends. Per germline, CDR1 SGDLS and CDR2 YYNGEE. CDR3 protein: CASSVEGQFSGNTIYF. The DNA for the CDR3 is TGTGCCAGCAGCGTAGAAGGACAGTTCTCTGGAAACACCATATATTTT.

This chain connects TRBV28 to TRBJ1-5, with 9 bases lining up with TRBD1. CDR1 is MDHEN and CDR2 is SYDVKM in the germline V gene. V was pared by 7 bases and J by 6 bases, with 7 bases of the junction left unmatched. This CDR3 comprises 14 residues. The CDR3 DNA follows: TGTGCCAGCATACCGGGACAGGGAGGTCAGCCCCAGCATTTT. Protein sequence: CASIPGQGGQPQHF.

V gene TRBV10-2 combines with J gene TRBJ2-3; TRBD2 matches 10 bases. CDR1 and CDR2 from the germline V gene are WSHSY and SAAADI. V was pared by 6 bases and J by 2 bases, with 11 bases of the junction left unmatched. This CDR3 is 17 amino acids long. The CDR3 nucleotides are TGCGCCAGCAGCGTAGCGGGAGGCCTCAGCGACACAGATACGCAGTATTTT. Translated: CASSVAGGLSDTDTQYF.